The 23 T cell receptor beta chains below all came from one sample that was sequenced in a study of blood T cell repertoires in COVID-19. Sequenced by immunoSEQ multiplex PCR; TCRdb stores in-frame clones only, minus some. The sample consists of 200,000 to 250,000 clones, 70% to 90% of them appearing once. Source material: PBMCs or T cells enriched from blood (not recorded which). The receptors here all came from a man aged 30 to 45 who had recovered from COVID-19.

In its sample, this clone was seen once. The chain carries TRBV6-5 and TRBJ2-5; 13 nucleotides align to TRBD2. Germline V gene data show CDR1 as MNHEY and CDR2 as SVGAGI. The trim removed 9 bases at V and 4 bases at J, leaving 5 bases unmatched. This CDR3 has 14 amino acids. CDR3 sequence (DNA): TGTGCCAGTCGACTAGCGGGAGGATCAGAGACCCAGTACTTC. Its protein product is CASRLAGGSETQYF.

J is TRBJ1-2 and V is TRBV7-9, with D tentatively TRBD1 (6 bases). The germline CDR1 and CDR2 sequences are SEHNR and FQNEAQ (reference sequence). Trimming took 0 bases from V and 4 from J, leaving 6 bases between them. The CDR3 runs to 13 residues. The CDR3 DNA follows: TGTGCCAGCAGCTTAGCCAGGGGCTATGGCTACACCTTC. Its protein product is CASSLARGYGYTF.

CDR3 sequence (DNA): TGCAGCGTTGAATGGAGACAGGGGAAGCAAATACATGGGGAGACCCAGTACTTC. As protein: CSVEWRQGKQIHGETQYF. The J gene is TRBJ2-5, the V gene TRBV29-1; 8 nucleotides line up with TRBD1. This CDR3 spans 18 amino acids. CDR1 and CDR2 from the germline V gene are SQVTM and ANQGSEA. V lost 2 bases, J lost 5 bases, and 19 bases stayed unmatched.

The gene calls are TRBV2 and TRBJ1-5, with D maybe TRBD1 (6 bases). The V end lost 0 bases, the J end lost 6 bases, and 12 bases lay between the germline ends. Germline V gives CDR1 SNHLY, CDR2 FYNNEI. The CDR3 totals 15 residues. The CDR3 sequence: CASSEARLGGQPQHF. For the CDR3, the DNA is TGTGCCAGCAGTGAAGCGCGGCTAGGGGGTCAGCCCCAGCATTTT. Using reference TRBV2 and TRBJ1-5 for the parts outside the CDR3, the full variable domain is EPEVTQTPSHQVTQMGQEVILRCVPISNHLYFYWYRQILGQKVEFLVSFYNNEISEKSEIFDDQFSVERPDGSNFTLKIRSTKLEDSAMYFCASSEARLGGQPQHFGDGTRLSIL.

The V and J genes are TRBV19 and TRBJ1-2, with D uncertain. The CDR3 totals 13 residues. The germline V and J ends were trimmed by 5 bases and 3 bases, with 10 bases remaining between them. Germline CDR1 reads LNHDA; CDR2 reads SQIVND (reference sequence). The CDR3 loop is CASSAGEDYGYTF. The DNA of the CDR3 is TGTGCCAGTAGTGCAGGCGAAGACTATGGCTACACCTTC. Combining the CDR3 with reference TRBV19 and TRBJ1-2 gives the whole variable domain DGGITQSPKYLFRKEGQNVTLSCEQNLNHDAMYWYRQDPGQGLRLIYYSQIVNDFQKGDIAEGYSVSREKKESFPLTVTSAQKNPTAFYLCASSAGEDYGYTFGSGTRLTVV.

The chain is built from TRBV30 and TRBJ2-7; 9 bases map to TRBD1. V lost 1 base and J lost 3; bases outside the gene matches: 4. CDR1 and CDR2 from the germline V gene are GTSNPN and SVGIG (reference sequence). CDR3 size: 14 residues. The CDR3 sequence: CAWSAGTGNYEQYF. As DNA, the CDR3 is TGTGCCTGGAGTGCGGGGACAGGGAACTACGAGCAGTACTTC.

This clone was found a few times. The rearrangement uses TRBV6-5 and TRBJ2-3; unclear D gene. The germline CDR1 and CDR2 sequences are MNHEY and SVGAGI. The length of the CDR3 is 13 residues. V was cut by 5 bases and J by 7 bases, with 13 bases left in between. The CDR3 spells CASSPTDSYTQYF. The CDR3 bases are TGTGCCAGCAGTCCGACCGACTCGTATACGCAGTATTTT.

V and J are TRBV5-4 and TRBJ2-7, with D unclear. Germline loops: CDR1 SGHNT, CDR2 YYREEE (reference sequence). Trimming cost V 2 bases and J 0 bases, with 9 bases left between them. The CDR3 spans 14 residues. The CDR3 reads CASSFGRSSYEQYF. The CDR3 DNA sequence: TGTGCCAGCAGCTTTGGGCGTAGCTCCTACGAGCAGTACTTC.

CDR3 amino acids: CSVGAGVYGYTF. DNA of the CDR3: TGCAGCGTTGGGGCGGGAGTCTATGGCTACACCTTC. The chain recombines TRBV29-1 with TRBJ1-2; D remains ambiguous. CDR3 size: 12 residues. V was shortened by 4 bases and J by 4 bases, with 10 bases between the two germline ends. The germline V gene has CDR1 SQVTM and CDR2 ANQGSEA.

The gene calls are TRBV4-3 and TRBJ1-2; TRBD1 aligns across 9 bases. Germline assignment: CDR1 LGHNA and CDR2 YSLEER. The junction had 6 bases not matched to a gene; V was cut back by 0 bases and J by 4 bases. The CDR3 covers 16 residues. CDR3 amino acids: CASSQEAGTGTYGYTF. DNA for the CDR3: TGCGCCAGCAGCCAAGAAGCCGGGACAGGGACCTATGGCTACACCTTC.

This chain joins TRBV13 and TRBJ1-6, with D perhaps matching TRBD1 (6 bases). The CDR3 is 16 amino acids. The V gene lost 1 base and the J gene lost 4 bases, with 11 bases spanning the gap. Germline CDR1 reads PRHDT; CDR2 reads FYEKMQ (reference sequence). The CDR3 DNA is TGTGCCAGCAGCTTAGTTGGACAGAGTTATAATTCACCCCTCCACTTT. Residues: CASSLVGQSYNSPLHF.

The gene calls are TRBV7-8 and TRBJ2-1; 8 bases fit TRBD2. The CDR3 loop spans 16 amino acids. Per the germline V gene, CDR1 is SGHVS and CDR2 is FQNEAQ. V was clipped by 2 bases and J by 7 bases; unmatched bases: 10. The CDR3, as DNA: TGTGCCAGCAGCTTATATCTAGCGGGTGGGTTAAATGAGCAGTTCTTC. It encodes CASSLYLAGGLNEQFF.

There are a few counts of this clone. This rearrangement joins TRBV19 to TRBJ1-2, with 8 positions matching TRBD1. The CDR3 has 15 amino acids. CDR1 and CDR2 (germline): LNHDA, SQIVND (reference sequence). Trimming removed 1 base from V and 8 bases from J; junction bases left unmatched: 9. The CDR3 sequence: CASSIGGQGLFGYTF. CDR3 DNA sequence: TGTGCCAGTAGTATAGGTGGACAGGGTCTCTTCGGCTACACCTTC.

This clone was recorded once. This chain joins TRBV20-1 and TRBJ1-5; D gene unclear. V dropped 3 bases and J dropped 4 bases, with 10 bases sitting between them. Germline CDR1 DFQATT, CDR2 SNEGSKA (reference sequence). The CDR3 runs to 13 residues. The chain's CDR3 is CSASFQANQPQHF. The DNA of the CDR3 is TGCAGTGCTAGTTTCCAAGCAAATCAGCCCCAGCATTTT.

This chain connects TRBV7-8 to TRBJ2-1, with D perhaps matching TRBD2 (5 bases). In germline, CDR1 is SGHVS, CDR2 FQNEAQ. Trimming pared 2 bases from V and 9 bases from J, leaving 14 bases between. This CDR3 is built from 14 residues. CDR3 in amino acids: CASSLYAGLGEQFF. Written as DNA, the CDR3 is TGTGCCAGCAGCTTATATGCGGGCCTAGGTGAGCAGTTCTTC.

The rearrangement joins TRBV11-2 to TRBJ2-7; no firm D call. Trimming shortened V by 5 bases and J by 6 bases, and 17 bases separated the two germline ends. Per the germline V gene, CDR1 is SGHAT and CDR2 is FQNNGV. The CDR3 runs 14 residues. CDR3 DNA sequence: TGTGCCAGCAGCCCCCAGACCGTGAGGCGCGAGCAGTACTTC. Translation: CASSPQTVRREQYF.

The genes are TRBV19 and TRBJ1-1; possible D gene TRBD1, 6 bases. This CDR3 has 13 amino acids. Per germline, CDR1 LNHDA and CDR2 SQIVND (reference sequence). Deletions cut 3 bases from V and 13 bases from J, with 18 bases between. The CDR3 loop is CASSIPITGSGFF. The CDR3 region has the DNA TGTGCCAGTAGTATCCCAATTACAGGGTCCGGTTTCTTT.

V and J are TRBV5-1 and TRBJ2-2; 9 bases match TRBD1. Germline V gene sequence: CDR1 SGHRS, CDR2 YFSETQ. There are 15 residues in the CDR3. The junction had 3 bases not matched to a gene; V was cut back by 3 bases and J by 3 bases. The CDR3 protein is CASSWDRAHTGELFF. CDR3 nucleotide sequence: TGCGCCAGCAGCTGGGACAGGGCCCACACCGGGGAGCTGTTTTTT. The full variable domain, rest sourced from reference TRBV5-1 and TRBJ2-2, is KAGVTQTPRYLIKTRGQQVTLSCSPISGHRSVSWYQQTPGQGLQFLFEYFSETQRNKGNFPGRFSGRQFSNSRSEMNVSTLELGDSALYLCASSWDRAHTGELFFGEGSRLTVL.

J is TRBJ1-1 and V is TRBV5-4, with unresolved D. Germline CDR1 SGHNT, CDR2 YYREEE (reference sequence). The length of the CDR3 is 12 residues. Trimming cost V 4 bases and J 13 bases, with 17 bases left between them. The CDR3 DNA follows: TGTGCCAGCAGCCCTAAGCCCCCGGAGGTTTTCTTT. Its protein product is CASSPKPPEVFF.

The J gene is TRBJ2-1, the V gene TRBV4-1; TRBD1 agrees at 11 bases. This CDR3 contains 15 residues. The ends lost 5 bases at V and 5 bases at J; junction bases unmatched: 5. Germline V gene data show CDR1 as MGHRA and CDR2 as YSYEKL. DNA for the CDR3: TGCGCCAGCAGCTTCCGGGACAGGGGGGACAATGAGCAGTTCTTC. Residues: CASSFRDRGDNEQFF.

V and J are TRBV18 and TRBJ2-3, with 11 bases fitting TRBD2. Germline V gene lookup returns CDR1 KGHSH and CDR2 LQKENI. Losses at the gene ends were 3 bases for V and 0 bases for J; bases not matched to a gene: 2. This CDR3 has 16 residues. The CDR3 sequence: CASSPRLAGSTDTQYF. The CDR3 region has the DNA TGTGCCAGCTCACCTCGACTAGCGGGAAGCACAGATACGCAGTATTTT.

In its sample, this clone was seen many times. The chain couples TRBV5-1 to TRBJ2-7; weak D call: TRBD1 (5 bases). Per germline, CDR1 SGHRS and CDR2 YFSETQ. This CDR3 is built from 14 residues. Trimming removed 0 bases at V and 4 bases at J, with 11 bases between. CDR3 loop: CASSLEGRVYEQYF. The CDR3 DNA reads TGCGCCAGCAGCTTGGAGGGCAGGGTGTACGAGCAGTACTTC.

CDR3 in DNA: TGTGCCAGCAGCGAAGGAGGGGCGCGGGGCACAGATACGCAGTATTTT. Its translation: CASSEGGARGTDTQYF. The V gene is TRBV5-4, the J gene TRBJ2-3, with D possibly matching TRBD2 (6 bases). This CDR3 region has 16 residues. Looked up from germline, CDR1 is SGHNT and CDR2 is YYREEE (reference sequence). Deletions cut 4 bases from V and 1 base from J, with 16 bases between.